A single sample is the source of the 16 T cell receptor beta chains below, sequenced in a study of cytomegalovirus exposure and HLA in healthy donors. With 60 Vbeta and 13 Jbeta primers, the PCR was carried out. Produced via immunoSEQ multiplex PCR; TCRdb's table is partial and in-frame only. The table records approximately 81,000 clones, about 88% of them present only once. The specimen was PBMCs. Source of these receptors: a woman aged 50 to 60 in good health and CMV-seronegative.

The chain couples TRBV9 to TRBJ2-5, with TRBD2 matching 11 bases. Germline assignment: CDR1 SGDLS and CDR2 YYNGEE. The CDR3 totals 15 residues. J was trimmed by 2 bases and V by 2 bases; bases with no gene match: 2. CDR3 sequence: CASSVLAGGQETQYF. The CDR3 DNA reads TGTGCCAGCAGCGTGCTAGCGGGGGGACAAGAGACCCAGTACTTC. The full variable domain, completed using reference TRBV9 and TRBJ2-5, is DSGVTQTPKHLITATGQRVTLRCSPRSGDLSVYWYQQSLDQGLQFLIQYYNGEERAKGNILERFSAQQFPDLHSELNLSSLELGDSALYFCASSVLAGGQETQYFGPGTRLLVL.

This clone is a singleton in its sample. The chain recombines TRBV2 with TRBJ2-7, with TRBD2 identical over 10 bases. Trimming cost V 2 bases and J 3 bases; bases outside gene matches: 16. Per germline, CDR1 SNHLY and CDR2 FYNNEI. The CDR3 is made up of 19 amino acids. CDR3: CASSELGPLAGDVLYEQYF. The CDR3 DNA follows: TGTGCCAGCAGTGAATTGGGGCCCCTAGCGGGAGACGTTCTCTACGAGCAGTACTTC.

This chain uses TRBV29-1 with TRBJ2-1; TRBD2 might be the D (5 bases). The V gene's germline CDR1 is SQVTM and CDR2 ANQGSEA. V lost 1 base and J lost 4, with 17 bases in between. The CDR3 has 16 amino acids. The CDR3 sequence: CSVEGGGLGLYNEQFF. The CDR3 DNA sequence: TGCAGCGTTGAAGGCGGTGGGCTCGGACTGTACAATGAGCAGTTCTTC.

The chain is built from TRBV5-1 and TRBJ1-1; 12 bases agree with TRBD1. With 5 bases clipped from V and 0 bases from J, the junction kept 5 bases outside the gene matches. This CDR3 comprises 16 residues. The germline V gene has CDR1 SGHRS and CDR2 YFSETQ. CDR3 nucleotides: TGCGCCAGCAGGCCCGGGACAGGGGGCCTGAACACTGAAGCTTTCTTT. Encoded protein: CASRPGTGGLNTEAFF.

J is TRBJ2-7 and V is TRBV27; 7 bases align to TRBD2. The CDR3 covers 12 residues. The V and J ends lost 9 bases and 3 bases, in that order; junction bases with no gene match: 5. Germline CDR1 is MNHEY and CDR2 is SMNVEV (reference sequence). CDR3 protein: CASPRDYYEQYF. The CDR3 nucleotides read TGTGCCAGTCCAAGGGACTACTACGAGCAGTACTTC.

Written as DNA, the CDR3 is TGTGCCAGCAGCCCACAGGGGAATAGCAATCAGCCCCAGCATTTT. Its protein is CASSPQGNSNQPQHF. The chain uses TRBV11-2 and TRBJ1-5; 7 bases match TRBD1. The CDR3 extends over 15 amino acids. Germline V gene data show CDR1 as SGHAT and CDR2 as FQNNGV. With 5 bases clipped from V and 0 bases from J, the junction kept 4 bases outside the gene matches.

The chain combines TRBV4-1 with TRBJ1-2; 8 nucleotides match TRBD1. The CDR3 length is 15 residues. From germline, CDR1 is MGHRA and CDR2 YSYEKL. With V trimmed by 4 bases and J by 6 bases, 10 bases remained unmatched. CDR3 loop: CASSRNRGLSNGYTF. The CDR3 region has the DNA TGCGCCAGCAGCCGCAACAGGGGGTTGTCGAATGGCTACACCTTC.

V is TRBV7-8 and J is TRBJ2-2; D may be TRBD2 (5 bases). Germline loops: CDR1 SGHVS, CDR2 FQNEAQ. There are 14 residues in the CDR3. V was clipped by 1 base and J by 9 bases, with 12 bases between them. In nucleotides, the CDR3 is TGTGCCAGCAGCTTAGAATCCGGGGTCTGGGAGCTGTTTTTT. Residues: CASSLESGVWELFF. Drawing the rest from reference TRBV7-8 and TRBJ2-2, the complete variable domain is GAGVSQSPRYKVAKRGQDVALRCDPISGHVSLFWYQQALGQGPEFLTYFQNEAQLDKSGLPSDRFFAERPEGSVSTLKIQRTQQEDSAVYLCASSLESGVWELFFGEGSRLTVL.

The chain couples TRBV6-1 to TRBJ1-4; D is unclear. Deletions cut 2 bases from V and 5 bases from J, with 12 bases between. This CDR3 contains 15 residues. Germline-derived CDR1 and CDR2 are MNHNS and SASEGT. The CDR3 sequence: CASSESGQDNEKLFF. The CDR3 DNA reads as TGTGCCAGCAGTGAAAGCGGTCAGGACAATGAAAAACTGTTTTTT.

The J gene is TRBJ2-3, the V gene TRBV9, with TRBD2 matching 8 bases. Trimming cost V 3 bases and J 3 bases; bases outside gene matches: 6. The CDR3 runs to 15 residues. Germline V lookup: CDR1 SGDLS, CDR2 YYNGEE. CDR3 DNA: TGTGCCAGCAGCGGGAGCGGGAGTGGGACAGATACGCAGTATTTT. This sequence encodes CASSGSGSGTDTQYF.

CDR3 amino acids: CASSPGGDRDIGEQFF. CDR3 in DNA: TGCGCCAGCAGCCCGGGGGGGGACAGGGATATTGGTGAGCAGTTCTTC. The chain carries TRBV4-1 and TRBJ2-1, with TRBD1 as a possible D gene (9 bases). Deletions cut 4 bases from V and 9 bases from J, with 22 bases between. This CDR3 comprises 16 residues. CDR1 is MGHRA and CDR2 is YSYEKL in the germline V gene.

The chain carries TRBV28 and TRBJ2-1; TRBD2 matches at 12 bases. The germline V gene has CDR1 MDHEN and CDR2 SYDVKM. V gave up 5 bases and J gave up 10 bases; unmatched junction bases: 12. The CDR3 covers 16 residues. CDR3 region: CASSPQGTSGFREQFF. The DNA of the CDR3 is TGTGCCAGCAGTCCTCAGGGGACTAGCGGGTTTCGGGAGCAGTTCTTC.

The chain joins TRBV27 to TRBJ2-1; 11 bases agree with TRBD2. With V trimmed by 5 bases and J by 1 base, 7 bases remained unmatched. Germline lookup yields CDR1 MNHEY and CDR2 SMNVEV (reference sequence). The CDR3 spans 17 residues. The CDR3 reads CASSDSGLAVSYNEQFF. The CDR3 DNA reads TGTGCCAGCAGTGACTCGGGACTAGCGGTTTCCTACAATGAGCAGTTCTTC.

This clone was counted once. The rearrangement uses TRBV7-3 and TRBJ2-1; TRBD1 is a possible D gene (6 bases). The germline gives CDR1 SGHTA, CDR2 FQGTGA. The CDR3 has 16 residues. V was cut by 5 bases and J by 8 bases, with 22 bases left in between. CDR3 DNA: TGTGCCAGCAGCCGGGTGGGGGCGGTATCTACCGATGAGCAGTTCTTC. This encodes CASSRVGAVSTDEQFF.

J is TRBJ2-1 and V is TRBV29-1; 8 positions agree with TRBD2. The CDR3 runs to 14 residues. V dropped 7 bases and J dropped 4; count of bases not matched to a gene: 9. Germline loops: CDR1 SQVTM, CDR2 ANQGSEA. DNA of the CDR3: TGCAGCGCCCCAGCGGGAGTGCGTTACAATGAGCAGTTCTTC. Encoded protein: CSAPAGVRYNEQFF.

The J gene is TRBJ1-1, the V gene TRBV28; no reliable D call. The CDR3 has 15 residues. The germline CDR1 and CDR2 sequences are MDHEN and SYDVKM. V shed 4 bases and J shed 3 bases, with 15 bases lying between them. CDR3 coding DNA: TGTGCCAGCAGTTCTATCCCGGGGTGGGACACTGAAGCTTTCTTT. It is translated as CASSSIPGWDTEAFF. Together with reference TRBV28 and TRBJ1-1, the CDR3 gives the full variable domain: DVKVTQSSRYLVKRTGEKVFLECVQDMDHENMFWYRQDPGLGLRLIYFSYDVKMKEKGDIPEGYSVSREKKERFSLILESASTNQTSMYLCASSSIPGWDTEAFFGQGTRLTVV.